Listed below are T cell receptor beta chains from one sample, sequenced in a study of shared clonotypes between healthy human individuals. The method was immunoSEQ multiplex PCR; TCRdb's version includes in-frame clones alone and lacks a portion of them. This sample has 1,500,000 or so clones, with 98% found just once. Source material: naive CD4+ T cells sorted from blood. These receptors were taken from a young man in good health. Each CDR3 is given with its conserved first and last residue. D genes are given only for firm matches. Size values are once, few and many counts, or a class for expanded clones, and some rows have none.

D gene: NA; V gene: TRBV6-5; J gene: TRBJ1-4; clone size: once; CDR3 protein: CASSPTGFNEKLFF; CDR3 DNA: TGTGCCAGCAGTCCCACTGGGTTTAATGAAAAACTGTTTTTT
D gene: NA; V gene: TRBV21-1; J gene: TRBJ2-1; clone size: NA; CDR3 protein: CASSKGREAYNEQFF; CDR3 DNA: TGTGCCAGCAGCAAGGGGCGGGAGGCCTACAATGAGCAGTTCTTC
D gene: NA; V gene: TRBV5-4; J gene: TRBJ2-7; clone size: NA; CDR3 protein: CASSGPGQSVYEQYF; CDR3 DNA: TGTGCCAGCAGCGGGCCCGGTCAGTCTGTCTACGAGCAGTACTTC
D gene: NA; V gene: TRBV19; J gene: TRBJ2-5; clone size: NA; CDR3 protein: CASSTDLLQETQYF; CDR3 DNA: TGTGCCAGTAGTACCGACCTATTACAAGAGACCCAGTACTTC
D gene: TRBD2; V gene: TRBV19; J gene: TRBJ2-7; clone size: NA; CDR3 protein: CASSKGLVWYEQYF; CDR3 DNA: TGTGCCAGTAGCAAAGGACTAGTATGGTACGAGCAGTACTTC
D gene: TRBD1; V gene: TRBV6-1; J gene: TRBJ1-1; clone size: NA; CDR3 protein: CAAQAGQGITEAFF; CDR3 DNA: TGTGCCGCGCAGGCGGGACAGGGGATCACTGAAGCTTTCTTT
D gene: NA; V gene: TRBV6-5; J gene: TRBJ1-5; clone size: NA; CDR3 protein: CASSSGLGFQPQHF; CDR3 DNA: TGTGCCAGCAGTTCCGGGCTAGGGTTTCAGCCCCAGCATTTT
D gene: NA; V gene: TRBV19; J gene: TRBJ1-4; clone size: NA; CDR3 protein: CASSISRGTNEKLFF; CDR3 DNA: TGTGCCAGTAGTATAAGTAGAGGGACTAATGAAAAACTGTTTTTT
D gene: NA; V gene: TRBV15; J gene: TRBJ2-2; clone size: once; CDR3 protein: CATSRALASTGELFF; CDR3 DNA: TGTGCCACCAGCAGAGCTCTAGCGTCGACCGGGGAGCTGTTTTTT
D gene: NA; V gene: TRBV5-6; J gene: TRBJ2-7; clone size: once; CDR3 protein: CASSLPRYEQYF; CDR3 DNA: TGTGCCAGCAGCCTCCCTCGCTACGAGCAGTACTTC
D gene: TRBD1; V gene: TRBV18; J gene: TRBJ2-1; clone size: NA; CDR3 protein: CASSPLGQNNEQFF; CDR3 DNA: TGTGCCAGCTCACCTCTGGGACAGAACAATGAGCAGTTCTTC
D gene: TRBD2; V gene: TRBV9; J gene: TRBJ2-2; clone size: NA; CDR3 protein: CASSATTSGTSGELFF; CDR3 DNA: TGTGCCAGCAGTGCTACGACTAGCGGGACATCCGGGGAGCTGTTTTTT
D gene: TRBD1; V gene: TRBV27; J gene: TRBJ1-1; clone size: NA; CDR3 protein: CASSSTGLFSEAFF; CDR3 DNA: TGTGCCAGCAGTTCGACAGGGCTCTTCTCTGAAGCTTTCTTT
D gene: TRBD1; V gene: TRBV19; J gene: TRBJ1-1; clone size: NA; CDR3 protein: CASSPSGTGFEAFF; CDR3 DNA: TGTGCCAGTAGTCCCTCAGGGACAGGTTTTGAAGCTTTCTTT
D gene: NA; V gene: TRBV29-1; J gene: TRBJ2-3; clone size: NA; CDR3 protein: CSVGISRGPDTQYF; CDR3 DNA: TGCAGCGTTGGTATTAGTCGGGGCCCAGATACGCAGTATTTT
D gene: TRBD1; V gene: TRBV5-4; J gene: TRBJ2-7; clone size: NA; CDR3 protein: CATQPGQLAYEQYF; CDR3 DNA: TGTGCCACACAACCGGGACAGTTGGCCTACGAGCAGTACTTC
D gene: NA; V gene: TRBV6-5; J gene: TRBJ1-1; clone size: NA; CDR3 protein: CASSYGTQNTEAFF; CDR3 DNA: TGTGCCAGCAGTTACGGGACGCAGAACACTGAAGCTTTCTTT
D gene: TRBD1; V gene: TRBV7-2; J gene: TRBJ2-7; clone size: NA; CDR3 protein: CASSVRDRGLDYEQYF; CDR3 DNA: TGTGCCAGCAGCGTCCGTGACAGGGGCCTTGACTACGAGCAGTACTTC
D gene: NA; V gene: TRBV7-9; J gene: TRBJ1-4; clone size: NA; CDR3 protein: CASSPTDRINEKLFF; CDR3 DNA: TGTGCCAGCAGCCCAACCGACAGAATTAATGAAAAACTGTTTTTT
D gene: TRBD2; V gene: TRBV7-2; J gene: TRBJ2-7; clone size: NA; CDR3 protein: CASSPGWRESHEQYF; CDR3 DNA: TGTGCCAGCAGCCCAGGGTGGCGGGAGTCGCACGAGCAGTACTTC
D gene: NA; V gene: TRBV27; J gene: TRBJ2-5; clone size: NA; CDR3 protein: CASRLQGEETQYF; CDR3 DNA: TGTGCCAGCAGGTTACAGGGTGAGGAGACCCAGTACTTC
D gene: TRBD1; V gene: TRBV7-7; J gene: TRBJ1-1; clone size: NA; CDR3 protein: CASSFGTGDAFF; CDR3 DNA: TGTGCTAGCAGCTTCGGGACAGGGGATGCTTTCTTT
D gene: TRBD2; V gene: TRBV19; J gene: TRBJ2-5; clone size: once; CDR3 protein: CASSGTLQETQYF; CDR3 DNA: TGTGCCAGCAGCGGGACGCTCCAAGAGACCCAGTACTTC
D gene: NA; V gene: TRBV15; J gene: TRBJ2-7; clone size: NA; CDR3 protein: CATSRELAVSYEQYF; CDR3 DNA: TGTGCCACCAGCAGAGAATTGGCAGTCTCCTACGAGCAGTACTTC
D gene: NA; V gene: TRBV7-9; J gene: TRBJ1-1; clone size: NA; CDR3 protein: CASSLSEAFF; CDR3 DNA: TGTGCCAGCAGCTTGTCTGAAGCTTTCTTT
D gene: NA; V gene: TRBV4-3; J gene: TRBJ1-5; clone size: NA; CDR3 protein: CASSQRTGTPILPQHF; CDR3 DNA: TGCGCCAGCAGCCAACGTACCGGGACACCGATCCTGCCCCAGCATTTT
D gene: TRBD2; V gene: TRBV11-2; J gene: TRBJ2-3; clone size: NA; CDR3 protein: CASSLFRAGGLLGTDTQYF; CDR3 DNA: TGTGCCAGCAGCTTATTTCGAGCGGGAGGTTTGTTGGGCACAGATACGCAGTATTTT
D gene: TRBD2; V gene: TRBV5-4; J gene: TRBJ2-7; clone size: NA; CDR3 protein: CASSLGIAGGPHEQYF; CDR3 DNA: TGTGCCAGCAGCTTGGGAATAGCGGGAGGGCCGCACGAGCAGTACTTC
D gene: TRBD2; V gene: TRBV7-6; J gene: TRBJ2-7; clone size: NA; CDR3 protein: CASSPLASRTYEQYF; CDR3 DNA: TGTGCCAGCAGCCCACTAGCGAGCAGGACCTACGAGCAGTACTTC
D gene: NA; V gene: TRBV10-3; J gene: TRBJ2-1; clone size: once; CDR3 protein: CAISGSDTAYNEQFF; CDR3 DNA: TGTGCCATCAGTGGGTCGGATACAGCCTACAATGAGCAGTTCTTC
D gene: NA; V gene: TRBV6-5; J gene: TRBJ2-1; clone size: NA; CDR3 protein: CASSRTPGEQFF; CDR3 DNA: TGTGCCAGCAGCAGGACTCCAGGGGAGCAGTTCTTC
D gene: NA; V gene: TRBV7-8; J gene: TRBJ1-3; clone size: once; CDR3 protein: CASSIYLTTGGNTIYF; CDR3 DNA: TGTGCCAGCAGCATATATTTAACAACAGGGGGAAACACCATATATTTT
D gene: NA; V gene: TRBV5-4; J gene: TRBJ1-4; clone size: NA; CDR3 protein: CASSSQDGRGSSLFF; CDR3 DNA: TGTGCCAGCAGCTCCCAAGATGGCAGGGGCTCGTCGCTGTTTTTT
D gene: TRBD2; V gene: TRBV9; J gene: TRBJ2-1; clone size: once; CDR3 protein: CASSLGQREGNEQFF; CDR3 DNA: TGTGCCAGCAGCTTAGGGCAGCGGGAGGGCAATGAGCAGTTCTTC
D gene: NA; V gene: TRBV28; J gene: TRBJ1-2; clone size: once; CDR3 protein: CASSLSPWDGYTF; CDR3 DNA: TGTGCCAGCAGTTTAAGCCCCTGGGATGGCTACACCTTC
D gene: TRBD2; V gene: TRBV18; J gene: TRBJ2-1; clone size: NA; CDR3 protein: CASSTSDSYNEQFF; CDR3 DNA: TGTGCCAGCTCAACTAGCGACTCCTACAATGAGCAGTTCTTC
D gene: NA; V gene: TRBV19; J gene: TRBJ2-5; clone size: NA; CDR3 protein: CASSQDLEETQYF; CDR3 DNA: TGTGCCAGTAGCCAAGACTTGGAAGAGACCCAGTACTTC
D gene: NA; V gene: TRBV6-1; J gene: TRBJ2-2; clone size: NA; CDR3 protein: CASISGGLPIGELFF; CDR3 DNA: TGTGCCAGCATATCCGGGGGGCTGCCAATCGGGGAGCTGTTTTTT
D gene: TRBD2; V gene: TRBV7-7; J gene: TRBJ2-3; clone size: NA; CDR3 protein: CASSLGGLGTDTQYF; CDR3 DNA: TGTGCCAGCAGCTTAGGTGGACTAGGTACAGATACGCAGTATTTT
D gene: NA; V gene: TRBV18; J gene: TRBJ2-7; clone size: NA; CDR3 protein: CASSPPGAGPSYEQYF; CDR3 DNA: TGTGCCAGCTCACCCCCCGGGGCGGGCCCATCCTACGAGCAGTACTTC
D gene: NA; V gene: TRBV5-1; J gene: TRBJ1-1; clone size: NA; CDR3 protein: CASSSGRTDTEAFF; CDR3 DNA: TGCGCCAGCAGCTCGGGTAGGACGGACACTGAAGCTTTCTTT
D gene: NA; V gene: TRBV18; J gene: TRBJ2-3; clone size: NA; CDR3 protein: CASSPPAGTDTQYF; CDR3 DNA: TGTGCCAGCTCACCACCGGCCGGCACAGATACGCAGTATTTT
D gene: NA; V gene: TRBV2; J gene: TRBJ1-3; clone size: NA; CDR3 protein: CASSENLARSGNTIYF; CDR3 DNA: TGTGCCAGCAGTGAAAATCTGGCGCGGTCCGGAAACACCATATATTTT
D gene: NA; V gene: TRBV30; J gene: TRBJ2-7; clone size: NA; CDR3 protein: CAGISGGHEQYF; CDR3 DNA: TGTGCCGGCATATCGGGGGGCCACGAGCAGTACTTC
D gene: TRBD2; V gene: TRBV2; J gene: TRBJ2-5; clone size: NA; CDR3 protein: CASSDLAGVEETQYF; CDR3 DNA: TGTGCCAGCAGCGACCTAGCGGGAGTCGAAGAGACCCAGTACTTC
D gene: TRBD2; V gene: TRBV7-9; J gene: TRBJ2-7; clone size: NA; CDR3 protein: CASSPLTSGSSYEQYF; CDR3 DNA: TGTGCCAGCAGCCCACTGACTAGCGGGAGCTCCTACGAGCAGTACTTC
D gene: NA; V gene: TRBV7-9; J gene: TRBJ2-7; clone size: once; CDR3 protein: CASSLRQGGLESHEQYF; CDR3 DNA: TGTGCCAGCAGCTTACGGCAGGGGGGACTAGAGTCCCACGAGCAGTACTTC
D gene: NA; V gene: TRBV4-2; J gene: TRBJ1-2; clone size: NA; CDR3 protein: CASSQDPGDYYGYTF; CDR3 DNA: TGTGCCAGCAGCCAAGATCCAGGGGATTACTATGGCTACACCTTC
D gene: NA; V gene: TRBV5-5; J gene: TRBJ2-3; clone size: NA; CDR3 protein: CASGMLPTDTQYF; CDR3 DNA: TGTGCCAGCGGTATGTTGCCCACAGATACGCAGTATTTT
D gene: NA; V gene: TRBV5-5; J gene: TRBJ2-5; clone size: NA; CDR3 protein: CASSLLPPETQYF; CDR3 DNA: TGTGCCAGCAGCTTGCTTCCCCCAGAGACCCAGTACTTC
D gene: NA; V gene: TRBV10-3; J gene: TRBJ1-2; clone size: NA; CDR3 protein: CAISAQATGTAHGYTF; CDR3 DNA: TGTGCCATCAGTGCCCAAGCGACCGGGACCGCCCATGGCTACACCTTC
D gene: TRBD1; V gene: TRBV5-5; J gene: TRBJ2-3; clone size: NA; CDR3 protein: CASSAAGTGVDTQYF; CDR3 DNA: TGTGCCAGCAGCGCAGCCGGGACAGGGGTAGATACGCAGTATTTT
D gene: TRBD1; V gene: TRBV18; J gene: TRBJ2-2; clone size: NA; CDR3 protein: CASSRGQGATTGELFF; CDR3 DNA: TGTGCCAGCTCACGCGGACAGGGGGCAACCACCGGGGAGCTGTTTTTT